This is a list of T cell receptor beta chains from one sample in a study of OX40 agonist ivuxolimab in advanced cancers. This table comes from immunoSEQ multiplex PCR, and its TCRdb copy is limited to in-frame clones, with some not included. The sample consists of some 55,000 clones, less than 85% of them appearing once. The material was CD4+ or CD8+ T cells sorted from blood, obtained in a trial of the OX40 agonist ivuxolimab. The receptors were gathered from an adult with an advanced solid tumor such as melanoma, head and neck, liver or kidney cancer. Both conserved end residues are trimmed from each CDR3. The D gene is left open where the match is weak.

j_call v_call d_call cdr3_aa
TRBJ2-2 TRBV7-9 NA ASSASGRNTGELF
TRBJ1-2 TRBV19 NA ASSTGILYGYT
TRBJ2-1 TRBV6-6 NA ASSYEADNEQF
TRBJ1-1 TRBV28 NA ASSHLSRQATEAF
TRBJ2-2 TRBV19 NA ASSIAGTQTPTGELF
TRBJ2-2 TRBV27 TRBD1 ASRQGGRNTGELF
TRBJ1-2 TRBV2 NA ASSHTQGGYGYT
TRBJ1-2 TRBV6-5 NA ASTPRGGHHGYT
TRBJ1-2 TRBV6-6 NA ASSQTNRLSYGYT
TRBJ1-3 TRBV4-1 NA ASSQLVGNTIY
TRBJ2-5 TRBV30 TRBD2 AWKAGGGETQY
TRBJ2-7 TRBV27 TRBD1 ASSLGGTGGSLQY
TRBJ1-6 TRBV4-2 NA ASSQSRQERESPLH
TRBJ1-1 TRBV6-5 NA ASSYSGRTEAF
TRBJ1-2 TRBV6-4 NA ASSESRRGGYT
TRBJ2-1 TRBV11-3 NA ASSHSGRYNEQF
TRBJ1-1 TRBV29-1 NA SVDREVSEAF
TRBJ1-6 TRBV27 NA ASRAAGSPLH
TRBJ1-1 TRBV29-1 NA SAIKTGGNTEAF
TRBJ1-4 TRBV6-6 NA ASSPSYEKLF
TRBJ2-7 TRBV5-6 NA ASSFRSSGYEQY
TRBJ2-1 TRBV27 TRBD2 ASSRGSGRAKEQF
TRBJ2-2 TRBV27 TRBD2 ASRTLSGRVGGELF
TRBJ1-4 TRBV7-8 NA ASSQGSLPANEKLF
TRBJ2-5 TRBV6-1 TRBD1 ASKVQGAETQY
TRBJ1-2 TRBV6-1 TRBD1 ASSSRDRVDGYT
TRBJ2-7 TRBV30 TRBD2 AWSRTRRSSTYEQY
TRBJ1-1 TRBV7-6 NA ASSLAGRGANTEAF
TRBJ2-3 TRBV30 NA AWSVPGQDTQY
TRBJ2-1 TRBV27 NA ATSRNIGLSYNEQF
TRBJ1-6 TRBV7-9 NA ASSVGGSYNSPLH
TRBJ1-4 TRBV10-2 NA ASTHDATNEKLF
TRBJ1-3 TRBV9 TRBD1 ASSATGDFFGNTIY
TRBJ2-6 TRBV23-1 TRBD1 ASSHRWTGESGANVLT
TRBJ2-6 TRBV5-1 TRBD1 ASSLEGQGASGANVLT
TRBJ1-5 TRBV30 NA AWSRGGEGNQPQH
TRBJ2-7 TRBV5-6 NA ASSFRNYEQY
TRBJ2-2 TRBV2 NA ASSRETGELF
TRBJ1-2 TRBV2 TRBD1 ASSEEGAGHGYT
TRBJ1-2 TRBV27 NA ASRLTGNNYGYT
TRBJ1-1 TRBV19 NA ASGGWTNTEAF
TRBJ1-2 TRBV27 NA ASSPYSTGWRDYGYT
TRBJ1-5 TRBV7-9 TRBD1 ASSRGQGDQPQH
TRBJ2-3 TRBV30 NA AWSNERSATDTQY
TRBJ2-1 TRBV15 TRBD2 ATSRWTSGRDEQF
TRBJ2-1 TRBV30 NA AWSVARTANVGPGNEQF
TRBJ2-7 TRBV7-2 TRBD1 ASSSQTGEGYEQY
TRBJ2-3 TRBV6-5 NA ASSLTLAANTDTQY
TRBJ2-5 TRBV5-1 NA ASSQIGSQETQY
TRBJ2-7 TRBV14 TRBD2 ASSHPGTSAYEQY
TRBJ2-2 TRBV6-6 TRBD1 ASTTGGNTGELF
TRBJ1-1 TRBV7-2 TRBD1 ASSLMTGSNTEAF
TRBJ2-1 TRBV27 TRBD2 ASSRPSGRVYEQF
TRBJ2-1 TRBV2 NA ASSKNGQPSSYNEQF
TRBJ2-5 TRBV10-3 TRBD2 AISVAGGQETQY